This passage covers 4 T cell receptor beta chains from one sample sequenced in a study of cytomegalovirus exposure and HLA in healthy donors. Only in-frame clones appear in the TCRdb table, and some are missing; sequencing was by immunoSEQ multiplex PCR. Of some 170,000 clones in the sample, around 87% are singletons; the top ten hold 1.4%. The sample was PBMCs. These receptor sequences come from a woman aged 25 to 39 in good health and CMV-seronegative.

The V call is TRBV6-5, the J call TRBJ1-3; 10 bases fit TRBD1. Germline V gene lookup returns CDR1 MNHEY and CDR2 SVGAGI. The junction had 5 bases not matched to a gene; V was cut back by 11 bases and J by 4 bases. The CDR3 has 13 residues. The CDR3 here is CAVTGGEGNTIYF. CDR3 DNA sequence: TGTGCCGTGACAGGGGGCGAGGGAAACACCATATATTTT.

J is TRBJ1-4 and V is TRBV7-2, with unresolved D. Trimming left V 6 bases short and J 7 bases short, with 15 bases between. Germline CDR1 is SGHTA and CDR2 is FQGNSA. The CDR3 runs to 14 residues. The CDR3 spells CASSVTSLGEKLFF. CDR3 coding DNA: TGTGCCAGCAGTGTCACCAGTCTTGGTGAAAAACTGTTTTTT.

DNA for the CDR3: TGTGCCAGCGGTGCGGGACAGATCACTGAAGCTTTCTTT. Translating gives CASGAGQITEAFF. The rearrangement uses TRBV6-6 and TRBJ1-1; 7 bases are a match to TRBD1. Germline V gene data show CDR1 as MNHNY and CDR2 as SVGAGI (reference sequence). The V gene end was trimmed by 8 bases and the J gene end by 4 bases; junction bases not matched to a gene: 7. This CDR3 has 13 amino acids.

This clone was seen a single time. The genes are TRBV2 and TRBJ2-5, with 7 nucleotides matching TRBD1. Per germline, CDR1 SNHLY and CDR2 FYNNEI. The CDR3 has 14 residues. Trimming took 8 bases from V and 0 from J; bases not matched to a gene: 6. The DNA for the CDR3 is TGTGCCAGCGAAGGACAGGTGAACCAAGAGACCCAGTACTTC. Its protein product is CASEGQVNQETQYF.